This TCR beta chain was documented in a study of cytomegalovirus exposure and HLA in healthy donors. Study conclusions and caveats: Per published reports, the classifier diagnosed cytomegalovirus status with high specificity and sensitivity. The authors confirmed in vitro that a few CMV-associated chains were specific for CMV antigens. It was about 150 TCR beta chains that were listed as cytomegalovirus-associated.

This clone was detected a few times. Its antigen remains unidentified. The protocol was immunoSEQ multiplex PCR, while the TCRdb copy is restricted to in-frame clones and leaves out a portion. The sample yields 250,000 to 400,000 clones, about 90% seen once. V was clipped by 1 base and J by 2 bases, with 9 bases between them. This CDR3 spans 15 amino acids. Germline CDR1 MDHEN, CDR2 SYDVKM. The sequenced material came from PBMCs. This sequence originates from a woman aged 25 to 39 in good health and CMV-seropositive. V and J are TRBV28 and TRBJ1-3; no clear D. The CDR3 reads CASSLLGRTGNTIYF. CDR3 nucleotides: TGTGCCAGCAGTTTATTAGGACGGACTGGAAACACCATATATTTT.